The sequence of this TCR beta chain was determined in a study of CD8+ T cells in alopecia areata. Across the whole study: C3H/HeJ donors aged roughly 6-12 months with spontaneous alopecia supplied skin grafted onto approximately 6-11-week-old female C3H/HeJ mice.

Study-wide results and caveats: TCRs were shared less clearly across patients than in mice, possibly for HLA-related reasons. Lesional scalp, notably in alopecia totalis/universalis, had clonality above that of normal scalp.

cDNA reverse transcribed from extracted RNA served as the sequencing template. TCRdb keeps only in-frame clones here, not all; method: immunoSEQ multiplex PCR. The sample shows about 300,000 clones, no singletons; the ten largest hold 0.9% to 1.5%. Sorting of pooled cutaneous lymph node cells used CD4, CD8alpha, NKG2D, NKG2ACE and other markers. This clone was seen only a few times. Its target is unknown. Gene labels here are mouse ones. Read sequence stops 4 residues before the CDR3 end, and the germline J gene provides the missing end. Germline V gene lookup returns CDR1 NSHNY and CDR2 SYGAGN. The CDR3 has 12 amino acids.

The sequence derives from a C3H/HeJ mouse with alopecia areata. MHC haplotype of the strain: H2-k. This chain links TRBV13-1 with TRBJ2-4, with D perhaps matching TRBD1 (5 bases). The sample was CD4+ T cells sorted from a lymph node. CDR3 region: CASSDHRNTLYF. The DNA read from the CDR3 is TGTGCCAGCAGTGATCACAGGAAC.